This T cell receptor (beta chain) was captured by sequencing in a study of OX40 agonist ivuxolimab in advanced cancers. Study-level information: Every 2 weeks, patients got intravenous ivuxolimab at one of six dose levels (0.01-10 mg/kg). Whole-study results and caveats: Doses of 0.1 to 3.0 mg/kg were accompanied by clonal expansion of CD4+ and CD8+ blood T cells by week 6.

This table comes from immunoSEQ multiplex PCR, and its TCRdb copy is limited to in-frame clones, with some not included. The sample holds 100,000 to 140,000 clones, about 91% seen once. This CDR3 has 15 residues. V lost 6 bases, J lost 4 bases, and 9 bases stayed unmatched. Germline V gene sequence: CDR1 MDHEN, CDR2 SYDVKM. Regarding this clone: What it binds is unknown.

This receptor was identified in an adult with an advanced solid tumor such as melanoma, head and neck, liver or kidney cancer. The sequenced sample was CD4+ or CD8+ T cells sorted from blood, obtained in a trial of the OX40 agonist ivuxolimab. This sequence joins TRBV28 and TRBJ1-2; TRBD1 aligns across 9 bases. This CDR3 reads CASRPSRDRAYGYTF. CDR3 bases: TGTGCCAGCAGACCGAGCCGGGACAGGGCCTATGGCTACACCTTC.